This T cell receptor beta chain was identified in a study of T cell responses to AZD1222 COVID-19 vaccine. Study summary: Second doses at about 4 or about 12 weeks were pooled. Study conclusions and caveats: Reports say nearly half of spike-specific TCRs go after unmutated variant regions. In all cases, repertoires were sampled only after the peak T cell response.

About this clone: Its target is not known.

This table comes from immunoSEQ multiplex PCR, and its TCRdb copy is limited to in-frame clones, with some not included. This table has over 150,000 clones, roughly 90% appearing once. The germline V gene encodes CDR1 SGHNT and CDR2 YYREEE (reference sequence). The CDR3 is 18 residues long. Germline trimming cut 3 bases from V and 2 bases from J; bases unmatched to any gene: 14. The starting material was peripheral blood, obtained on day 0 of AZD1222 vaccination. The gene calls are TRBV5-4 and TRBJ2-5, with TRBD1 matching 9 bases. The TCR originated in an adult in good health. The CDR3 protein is CASSWGPTGGPAQETQYF. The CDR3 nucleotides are TGTGCCAGCAGCTGGGGTCCGACAGGGGGTCCCGCACAAGAGACCCAGTACTTC. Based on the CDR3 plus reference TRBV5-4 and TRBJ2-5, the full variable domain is ETGVTQSPTHLIKTRGQQVTLRCSSQSGHNTVSWYQQALGQGPQFIFQYYREEENGRGNFPPRFSGLQFPNYSSELNVNALELDDSALYLCASSWGPTGGPAQETQYFGPGTRLLVL.